This TCR beta chain is from a study of blood T cells in healthy people across ages. Every donor contributed roughly 10 milliliters of peripheral blood by blood draw. Total RNA, at least 6 micrograms per sample, was extracted from PBMCs. General study findings and limits: Unsorted PBMCs ruled out conclusive naive versus antigen-experienced comparison.

The CDR3 covers 15 residues. CDR1 MDHEN and CDR2 SYDVKM come from the germline V gene. Trimming shortened V by 3 bases and J by 6 bases, and 17 bases separated the two germline ends. A second PCR, run for about 6 to 11 cycles, used a sample-barcoded 5' primer plus a J-beta primer mix. Every single cDNA molecule received a tag from a template-switch adaptor with 12 random nucleotides. TCRdb redid the calling of the 5' RACE reads with MiXCR, one entry per CDR3 protein. The repertoire consists of some 690,000 distinct CDR3 sequences, with 22% occurring once and the leading ten covering about 22%. Worth noting for this clonotype: Its target is unknown.

The chain combines TRBV28 with TRBJ1-2; a weak D match, TRBD1 (6 bases). The sequence was obtained from a man in his 70s in good health. The sequencing input was blood. The CDR3 nucleotides read TGTGCCAGCAGTTTGGTCGGGTTGGGGGGCCATGGCTACACCTTC. Its protein product is CASSLVGLGGHGYTF.